This TCR beta chain originates from a study of shared clonotypes between healthy human individuals. The naive CD8 fraction comprised CD45RO-negative cells positively selected for CCR7 and excluded terminally differentiated effector memory CD45RA+ cells. Generated by immunoSEQ multiplex PCR, the TCRdb table keeps only in-frame clones and is missing some. The data contain over 800,000 clones, 80% to 95% of them singletons. The clonotype was recovered from a man aged 25-40 years in good health. Input material: naive CD8+ T cells sorted from blood.

The CDR3: CASSPRDRENTGELFF. In DNA form, the CDR3 reads TGTGCCAGCAGCCCCCGGGACAGGGAGAACACCGGGGAGCTGTTTTTT. The chain combines TRBV9 with TRBJ2-2; 9 bases line up with TRBD1. The V and J ends lost 4 bases and 1 base, in that order; junction bases with no gene match: 5. Germline V gene data show CDR1 as SGDLS and CDR2 as YYNGEE. This CDR3 is built from 16 residues. Combining the CDR3 with reference TRBV9 and TRBJ2-2 gives the whole variable domain DSGVTQTPKHLITATGQRVTLRCSPRSGDLSVYWYQQSLDQGLQFLIQYYNGEERAKGNILERFSAQQFPDLHSELNLSSLELGDSALYFCASSPRDRENTGELFFGEGSRLTVL.